The text below deals with one T cell receptor delta chain. Its antigen is unknown. A far larger clone is only one base removed, so a read error is likely. The data originate from a study of Vγ9Vδ2 T cells in congenital toxoplasmosis (dated by TCRdb to the early 2020s). About the study as a whole: The diagnosis of congenital toxoplasmosis relied on IgG, IgM and IgA serology, Western blot and an in-house interferon-gamma release assay. TCR sequencing covered roughly 5 infected and some 10 uninfected infants at 2 months, plus 3 infected and 4 uninfected infants at 1 year. Sequencing of the repertoires was done on samples from infants at two time points: 2 months after birth and 1 year of age. In this study, researchers looked at the gamma and delta chain CDR3 repertoires of sorted blood gammadelta T cells, comparing infants congenitally infected with T. gondii against uninfected infants. Overall results and qualifications from the work: Two months was the earliest age with enough suitable sample material for TCR repertoire analysis, so newborn repertoires were not sequenced. Compared with uninfected infants, infected infants at 2 months appeared to have fewer N additions in their TRGV9 and TRDV2 CDR3s, and this was especially true for TRDV2-TRDJ1 sequences. A public TRGV9 clonotype was highly prevalent in both infected and uninfected infants. Germline-encoded fetal-type TRDV2 CDR3 sequences seemed to be more prevalent in infected than in uninfected 2-month-old infants, with an in utero expansion footprint being suggested. Repertoire differences between infected and uninfected infants were less clear at 1 year of age than at 2 months.

The trim is 1 base for V and 0 bases for J, with a gap of 21 bases between the germline ends. CDR1 and CDR2 were assigned from the germline V gene as TSWWSYY and QGS. The CDR3, from cysteine to phenylalanine, totals 19 residues. Just CDR3 DNA is preserved here, 57 bases in frame from base 1. The same treatment, using spiramycin and/or pyrimethamine plus sulfadiazine plus folinic acid, was given to mothers of both infected and uninfected infants. Every infant, whether infected or uninfected, was delivered at term, after more than 37 weeks of gestation. Roughly 1 mL of blood was turned into PBMCs through Lymphoprep gradient centrifugation, and the PBMCs were then cryopreserved in liquid nitrogen and sent to Belgium. After thawing, the PBMCs were labeled with Zombie NIR viability dye and stained with antibodies against CD3, TCR gammadelta, Vgamma9 and Vdelta2. Sorting of CD3+ TCRgammadelta+ T cells was performed on a FACSAria III, with a mean purity of roughly 98%. For each sample, RNA was extracted from roughly 10,000 sorted gammadelta T cells with the RNeasy Micro Kit. The infants were born to mothers who were enrolled with primary T. gondii infection during pregnancy. The infants' peripheral blood was drawn at an outpatient microbiology and virology center located in Pavia, Italy.

Template-switch reverse transcription with SuperScript II was used to generate cDNA, with TRGC- and TRDC-specific primers combined in a single tube. The TRGC primer was designed so that it binds both the TRGC1 and the TRGC2 constant genes. Amplification of TRG and TRD was done with the KAPA Real-Time Library Amplification Kit, and AMPure XP beads were used for purification between steps. Index PCR with the Nextera XT Index Kit was used to add Illumina sequencing adapters. Sequencing of TRG and TRD amplicons was performed on an Illumina MiSeq with the V2 300 kit, and 150 bp paired-end reads were generated. Turning to the authors' computational methods: Read quality was checked with FastQC version 0.11.8 before further analysis. Reads were aligned against the TRG or TRD reference genes from GenBank, and CDR3 sequences were constructed using MiXCR version 3.0.3. MiXCR defaults were kept, except that TRDD gene segments were assembled using 3 rather than 5 consecutive nucleotides. N additions, CDR3 length, J segment length and clonotype sharing between samples were computed with VDJtools version 1.2.1. Out-of-frame CDR3 sequences and those containing stop codons were excluded from analysis. The overlap of infant repertoires with previously published Vgamma9Vdelta2 repertoires from fetal, cord blood and adult blood was compared. Clones were re-identified by TCRdb from the public reads with CATT, and rows with the same DNA were merged. The V and J calls were not made by the authors but by TCRdb's processing. This sample comprises under 400 delta-chain clones, about 54% of them detected only once. The ten most abundant clones make up roughly 60% of the sample.

The clonotype comes from a child under 10 years old born to a mother with Toxoplasma gondii infection during pregnancy, either congenitally infected or uninfected (not recorded which). The chain is encoded by TRDV1 joined to TRDJ1; a tentative D match to TRDD3 spans 5 bases. Sequenced input: gamma-delta T cells from blood. In nucleotides, the sequence is TGTGCTCTTGGGGAACAGGGGCTACCGAACTGGAACTACACCGATAAACTCATCTTT. Its translation is CALGEQGLPNWNYTDKLIF.